One T cell receptor (beta chain) is described in this entry. As yet, its antigen is unknown. The germline V gene has CDR1 MNHEY and CDR2 SVGAGI. This CDR3 region has 14 residues. Trimming pared 4 bases from V and 3 bases from J, leaving 10 bases between. Here immunoSEQ multiplex PCR was the method, and the copy in TCRdb shows in-frame clones only, minus some. The data show some 23,000 clones, with approximately 69% seen just once and approximately 8% held by the top ten. This specimen belongs to a study of vaccination effects on CD4 cells after COVID-19. Ahead of sequencing, the ViraFEST assay grew antigen-specific CD4+ T cells using viral peptide pools. The culture ran for about 10 days, and then CD4+ T cells were isolated. The vaccine given was either BNT162b2 or mRNA-1273, in two doses. In the vaccine recipients, nucleocapsid antibodies were negative and there was no prior SARS-CoV-2 infection. Half-medium exchanges with IL-2 medium took place on days 3 and 7.

The TCR comes from a human donor who received a COVID-19 vaccine. The chain combines TRBV6-5 with TRBJ1-3; possible D gene TRBD1, 6 bases. The sequencing used CD4+ T cells from PBMCs cultured with SARS-CoV-2 spike peptides, collected after COVID-19 vaccination. In DNA, the CDR3 is TGTGCCAGCAGTTTTTCAGGGGTTGGAAACACCATATATTTT. Residues: CASSFSGVGNTIYF.